The 20 T cell receptor beta chains given below trace back to one sample, sequenced in a study of blood T cell repertoires in COVID-19. Repertoires were generated with immunoSEQ multiplex PCR, while TCRdb's copy carries only in-frame clones and drops some. The table includes fewer than 30,000 clones, 75% to 90% detected once. Sequenced: peripheral blood. Receptors were obtained from a man aged 70-80 years with active COVID-19.

The rearrangement uses TRBV3-1 (or the pseudogene TRBV3-2) and TRBJ1-1; D not resolved. Trimming left V 4 bases short and J 4 bases short, with 16 bases between. This CDR3 has 15 residues. Germline V gives CDR1 LGHDT, CDR2 YNNKEL (reference sequence). The CDR3 region is CASSPRRLRGTEAFF. Written as DNA, the CDR3 is TGTGCCAGCAGCCCCCGACGGCTGCGGGGCACTGAAGCTTTCTTT.

The chain couples TRBV5-1 to TRBJ1-2; 9 bases map to TRBD1. The CDR3 covers 15 residues. Germline CDR1 reads SGHRS; CDR2 reads YFSETQ. The V gene end was trimmed by 7 bases and the J gene end by 4 bases; junction bases not matched to a gene: 11. This CDR3 reads CASDPGTGQAYGYTF. CDR3 DNA: TGCGCCAGCGACCCCGGGACAGGGCAGGCCTATGGCTACACCTTC. Filled out from reference TRBV5-1 and TRBJ1-2, the complete variable domain reads KAGVTQTPRYLIKTRGQQVTLSCSPISGHRSVSWYQQTPGQGLQFLFEYFSETQRNKGNFPGRFSGRQFSNSRSEMNVSTLELGDSALYLCASDPGTGQAYGYTFGSGTRLTVV.

The chain carries TRBV23-1 and TRBJ2-1; weak D call: TRBD2 (6 bases). TRBV23-1 qualifies as an ORF whose function is uncertain. The CDR3 totals 16 residues. The V and J ends lost 6 bases and 6 bases respectively, with 21 bases between them. CDR3: CASRRFRDSQGNEQFF. The CDR3 DNA reads TGCGCCAGCAGGCGATTCCGGGACTCCCAAGGCAATGAGCAGTTCTTC.

V usage is TRBV28 and J usage is TRBJ1-2; 7 bases fit TRBD1. This CDR3 contains 15 residues. The V gene end was trimmed by 4 bases and the J gene end by 1 base; junction bases not matched to a gene: 6. CDR1 is MDHEN, CDR2 SYDVKM, per germline. The CDR3 protein is CASSSRDRFNYGYTF. The DNA of the CDR3 is TGTGCCAGCAGTTCAAGGGACAGATTTAACTATGGCTACACCTTC.

This chain uses TRBV27 with TRBJ2-1; D gene uncertain. This CDR3 region has 12 residues. V was clipped by 8 bases and J by 9 bases, with 14 bases between them. Per the germline V gene, CDR1 is MNHEY and CDR2 is SMNVEV (reference sequence). The CDR3 spells CASSILSGEQFF. CDR3 in DNA: TGTGCCAGCTCCATTCTCTCGGGTGAGCAGTTCTTC.

V usage is TRBV14 and J usage is TRBJ2-7; a weak D match, TRBD2 (6 bases). With 3 bases removed from V and 9 bases from J, the gap between germline ends came to 9 bases. Germline V CDR1 and CDR2: SGHDN, FVKESK. The CDR3 consists of 11 residues. CDR3 region: CASSQGLGQYF. In DNA, the CDR3 is TGTGCCAGCAGCCAGGGACTCGGGCAGTACTTC.

This clone was seen once. This chain joins TRBV10-3 and TRBJ2-1, with 14 nucleotides matching TRBD2. This CDR3 has 20 residues. Germline CDR1 and CDR2: ENHRY and SYGVKD. The V segment lost 6 bases and the J segment 0 bases; nucleotides outside the gene matches: 13. In DNA form, the CDR3 reads TGTGCCATCAGCCCAGCGCCGGGACTAGCGGGGGTGAGCTCCTACAATGAGCAGTTCTTC. It specifies CAISPAPGLAGVSSYNEQFF.

V is TRBV2 and J is TRBJ2-3, with 9 bases that match TRBD2. After removal of 0 bases from V and 14 bases from J, the junction contained 6 bases not matched to a gene. The CDR3 consists of 13 residues. CDR1 SNHLY and CDR2 FYNNEI come from the germline V gene. CDR3 amino acids: CASSEAGGGVTYF. CDR3 DNA: TGTGCCAGCAGTGAAGCTGGCGGGGGGGTCACGTATTTT.

The rearrangement joins TRBV4-2 to TRBJ2-5; D call uncertain. Germline V lookup: CDR1 LGHNA, CDR2 YNFKEQ. V dropped 4 bases and J dropped 0 bases, with 6 bases sitting between them. This CDR3 spans 13 amino acids. CDR3 sequence reads: CASSLEYQETQYF. CDR3 in DNA: TGTGCCAGCAGCCTTGAGTACCAAGAGACCCAGTACTTC.

The rearrangement joins TRBV7-3 to TRBJ1-3; 9 nucleotides align to TRBD1. V gave up 3 bases and J gave up 5 bases; unmatched junction bases: 26. Germline V lookup: CDR1 SGHTA, CDR2 FQGTGA. The CDR3 covers 22 residues. CDR3 protein: CASSFEDSPGQGKAFARNTIYF. CDR3 bases: TGTGCCAGCAGCTTTGAGGACTCGCCGGGACAGGGAAAAGCTTTTGCCCGAAACACCATATATTTT.

The J gene is TRBJ1-2, the V gene TRBV12-5; unclear D gene. CDR1 and CDR2 from the germline V gene are LGHNT and FRNRAP. This CDR3 spans 14 amino acids. Trimming cost V 4 bases and J 4 bases, with 13 bases left between them. The CDR3 DNA reads as TGTGCTAGTGGTTCCTCCGACTACCTCTATGGCTACACCTTC. Protein: CASGSSDYLYGYTF.

The CDR3 sequence is CASSSPSGGETQYF. Here the CDR3 DNA reads TGTGCCAGCAGCTCGCCGAGCGGGGGAGAGACCCAGTACTTC. The V gene is TRBV5-6, the J gene TRBJ2-5, with 8 bases lining up with TRBD2. The CDR3 totals 14 residues. Trimming removed 3 bases from V and 4 bases from J; junction bases left unmatched: 5. CDR1 SGHDT and CDR2 YYEEEE come from the germline V gene.

The gene calls are TRBV5-1 and TRBJ1-1, with D tentatively TRBD1 (6 bases). The germline V gene has CDR1 SGHRS and CDR2 YFSETQ. V lost 0 bases and J 6 bases, leaving 12 bases between the germline ends. This CDR3 has 14 amino acids. The CDR3 nucleotides read TGCGCCAGCAGCTTGGCCGACAGGTTTTCTGAAGCTTTCTTT. Residues: CASSLADRFSEAFF.

The chain links TRBV3-1 (or the pseudogene TRBV3-2) to TRBJ1-1; no firm D call. V was pared by 0 bases and J by 4 bases, with 12 bases between. Germline CDR1 and CDR2: LGHDT and YNNKEL (reference sequence). The length of the CDR3 is 15 residues. The CDR3 sequence is CASSQDSQRSTEAFF. CDR3 DNA sequence: TGTGCCAGCAGCCAAGATTCCCAGCGGAGCACTGAAGCTTTCTTT.

The rearrangement uses TRBV6-6 and TRBJ1-1, with TRBD1 as a possible D gene (5 bases). The length of the CDR3 is 13 residues. Trimming left V 5 bases short and J 5 bases short, with 12 bases between. Per the germline V gene, CDR1 is MNHNY and CDR2 is SVGAGI (reference sequence). The CDR3, as DNA: TGTGCCAGCAGTCCACCAGGGAGGACTGAAGCTTTCTTT. This codes for CASSPPGRTEAFF.

This chain links TRBV5-6 with TRBJ2-2, with 14 bases identical to TRBD2. V lost 4 bases and J lost 7; bases outside the gene matches: 6. CDR1 is SGHDT and CDR2 is YYEEEE in the germline V gene. CDR3 size: 16 residues. The CDR3 DNA reads as TGTGCCAGCAGCCCGACTAGCGGGGGGGCACGCGGGGAGCTGTTTTTT. Its protein product is CASSPTSGGARGELFF. Based on the CDR3 plus reference TRBV5-6 and TRBJ2-2, the full variable domain is DAGVTQSPTHLIKTRGQQVTLRCSPKSGHDTVSWYQQALGQGPQFIFQYYEEEERQRGNFPDRFSGHQFPNYSSELNVNALLLGDSALYLCASSPTSGGARGELFFGEGSRLTVL.

In DNA form, the CDR3 reads TGTGCCAGCAGTCGAGGTGGTGGCACAGATACGCAGTATTTT. Protein product: CASSRGGGTDTQYF. The V call is TRBV28, the J call TRBJ2-3, with D unclear. The CDR3 runs 14 residues. With 5 bases removed from V and 1 base from J, the gap between germline ends came to 10 bases. From germline, CDR1 is MDHEN and CDR2 SYDVKM.

This clone was found many times. The J gene is TRBJ1-4, the V gene TRBV11-3; D is unclear. V was cut by 7 bases and J by 6 bases, with 6 bases left in between. This CDR3 has 11 amino acids. Germline V CDR1 and CDR2: SGHNT, YENEEA. For the CDR3, the DNA is TGTGCCAGCAATGGAGATGAAAAACTGTTTTTT. Its protein product is CASNGDEKLFF.

This clone was seen a handful of times. This chain joins TRBV5-4 and TRBJ1-2; 11 nucleotides line up with TRBD1. Germline V gene lookup returns CDR1 SGHNT and CDR2 YYREEE (reference sequence). CDR3 length equals 14 residues. The ends lost 2 bases at V and 8 bases at J; junction bases unmatched: 5. The CDR3 DNA sequence: TGTGCCAGCAGCTTTGGACAGGGGGCGGGCGGCTACACCTTC. It is translated as CASSFGQGAGGYTF. Variable domain in full (rest from reference TRBV5-4 and TRBJ1-2): ETGVTQSPTHLIKTRGQQVTLRCSSQSGHNTVSWYQQALGQGPQFIFQYYREEENGRGNFPPRFSGLQFPNYSSELNVNALELDDSALYLCASSFGQGAGGYTFGSGTRLTVV.

The chain carries TRBV11-2 and TRBJ2-7; 11 nucleotides agree with TRBD1. This CDR3 spans 15 amino acids. Germline values: CDR1 SGHAT, CDR2 FQNNGV. Trimming took 6 bases from V and 7 from J; bases not matched to a gene: 11. The CDR3 here is CASRPTGTGGGEQYF. As DNA, the CDR3 is TGTGCCAGCAGACCCACCGGGACAGGGGGTGGGGAGCAGTACTTC.